Below, 8 T cell receptor beta chains from the same sample are listed, as sequenced in a study of cytomegalovirus exposure and HLA in healthy donors. The study ran its PCR with 60 Vbeta and 13 Jbeta primers. Clones were read by immunoSEQ multiplex PCR, and TCRdb kept only the in-frame ones, dropping some. This table has 90,000 or so clones, roughly 80% appearing once. Sequencing was carried out using PBMCs. The receptors were gathered from a man aged 25-45 years in good health and CMV-seropositive.

J is TRBJ1-1 and V is TRBV5-1, with D possibly matching TRBD1 (6 bases). The V end lost 4 bases, the J end lost 0 bases, and 10 bases lay between the germline ends. Germline V gives CDR1 SGHRS, CDR2 YFSETQ. CDR3 length equals 14 residues. The CDR3 DNA follows: TGCGCCAGCAGCAAGGACAGTTTGAACACTGAAGCTTTCTTT. Residues: CASSKDSLNTEAFF.

The chain is built from TRBV4-2 and TRBJ1-6; no clear D gene. CDR3 length: 13 residues. Trimming pared 1 base from V and 7 bases from J, leaving 5 bases between. Germline CDR1 and CDR2: LGHNA and YNFKEQ. As DNA, the CDR3 is TGTGCCAGCAGCCAAGCCGGGAATTCACCCCTCCACTTT. The encoded protein is CASSQAGNSPLHF.

The chain is built from TRBV7-6 and TRBJ1-3, with D possibly being TRBD1 (6 bases). Germline-derived CDR1 and CDR2 are SGHVS and FNYEAQ. V dropped 3 bases and J dropped 0 bases, with 12 bases sitting between them. This CDR3 spans 16 amino acids. The DNA of the CDR3 is TGTGCCAGCAGCTTTCAGGGGAGTAGCTCTGGAAACACCATATATTTT. This encodes CASSFQGSSSGNTIYF.

V and J are TRBV27 and TRBJ1-3; D is ambiguous. This CDR3 contains 14 residues. Trimming stripped 0 bases from V and 1 base from J, with 4 bases between. Germline V gene data show CDR1 as MNHEY and CDR2 as SMNVEV (reference sequence). CDR3 residues: CASSLSLSGNTIYF. For the CDR3, the DNA is TGTGCCAGCAGTTTATCGCTATCTGGAAACACCATATATTTT.

This sequence joins TRBV27 and TRBJ2-7, with D tentatively TRBD1 (6 bases). V was cut by 5 bases and J by 3 bases, with 14 bases left in between. Germline-derived CDR1 and CDR2 are MNHEY and SMNVEV (reference sequence). The CDR3 covers 14 residues. In DNA, the CDR3 is TGTGCCAGCAGTCCCGACAGGCTCAACTACGAGCAGTACTTC. It codes for CASSPDRLNYEQYF.

The rearrangement uses TRBV11-2 and TRBJ1-5, with 9 nucleotides matching TRBD1. The germline V gene encodes CDR1 SGHAT and CDR2 FQNNGV. The V and J ends lost 4 bases and 5 bases, in that order; junction bases with no gene match: 6. The CDR3 length is 15 residues. The DNA for the CDR3 is TGTGCCAGCAGCTGGGACAGGGACGAACATCAGCCCCAGCATTTT. Residues: CASSWDRDEHQPQHF.

This clone was observed a handful of times. A read error may produce the germline difference seen at one junction end. The chain combines TRBV29-1 with TRBJ2-7; possibly TRBD1 for D (5 bases). The CDR3 sequence is 14 residues long. CDR1 SQVTM and CDR2 ANQGSEA come from the germline V gene. Here the CDR3 DNA reads TGCAGCGTAGAAGGTTTAGGGGACTCCTACGAGCAGTACTTC. It is translated as CSVEGLGDSYEQYF.

The genes are TRBV7-2 and TRBJ2-3; D is possibly TRBD2 (6 bases). Germline V gene data show CDR1 as SGHTA and CDR2 as FQGNSA. Trimming left V 5 bases short and J 3 bases short, with 18 bases between. There are 16 residues in the CDR3. The DNA for the CDR3 is TGTGCCAGCAGCCAGACGGGAGCCGGATGGACAGATACGCAGTATTTT. Residues: CASSQTGAGWTDTQYF.